These T cell receptor beta chains were read from a single sample in a study of post-analysis software for immune sequencing data. Using its own MiXCR run on the PCR reads, TCRdb lists one record per CDR3 protein. The table has over 300,000 distinct CDR3 sequences, 30% to 45% seen once. Sequencing was done on a sample of blood. The origin of the receptors is a girl aged 10 to 17 with multiple sclerosis. CDR3s include the opening cysteine and the closing phenylalanine or tryptophan. D genes are given only for firm matches. The size field is filled for only some rows; it gives once, few, many or a size class.

clone size: NA
V gene: TRBV18
J gene: TRBJ1-2
D gene: TRBD1
CDR3 DNA: TGTGCCAGCTCACCACCTGGTTCAGGACAGGGGGCTTATGGCTACACCTTC
CDR3 protein: CASSPPGSGQGAYGYTF

clone size: NA
V gene: TRBV20-1
J gene: TRBJ1-1
D gene: NA
CDR3 DNA: TGCAGTGCTAGAGTGTCTGGCAGGAACACTGAAGCTTTCTTT
CDR3 protein: CSARVSGRNTEAFF

clone size: NA
V gene: TRBV6-5
J gene: TRBJ1-1
D gene: TRBD1
CDR3 DNA: TGTGCCAACAACCAGGGGGGGAACACTGAAGCTTTCTTT
CDR3 protein: CANNQGGNTEAFF

clone size: few
V gene: TRBV6-2/TRBV6-3
J gene: TRBJ2-3
D gene: NA
CDR3 DNA: TGTGCCAGCAGTTACTCGAGGCTCCGGACAGATACGCAGTATTTT
CDR3 protein: CASSYSRLRTDTQYF

clone size: NA
V gene: TRBV6-5
J gene: TRBJ2-6
D gene: NA
CDR3 DNA: TGTGCCAGCAAACTCTCTGGGGCCAACGTCCTGACTTTC
CDR3 protein: CASKLSGANVLTF

clone size: few
V gene: TRBV29-1
J gene: TRBJ1-2
D gene: NA
CDR3 DNA: TGCAGATCCCACGCACCCTGCAACTATGGCTACACCTTC
CDR3 protein: CRSHAPCNYGYTF

clone size: few
V gene: TRBV5-5
J gene: TRBJ1-5
D gene: NA
CDR3 DNA: TGTGCCAGCAGCTCACGGGGGGAAAACAATCAGCCCCAGCATTTT
CDR3 protein: CASSSRGENNQPQHF

clone size: few
V gene: TRBV7-8
J gene: TRBJ1-6
D gene: NA
CDR3 DNA: TGTGCCAGCAGCTTAGCGGCCAGCTCGGGATCACCCCTCCACTTT
CDR3 protein: CASSLAASSGSPLHF

clone size: few
V gene: TRBV12-3/TRBV12-4
J gene: TRBJ1-1
D gene: TRBD1
CDR3 DNA: TGTGCCAGCATCACTTACCGGACAGGGGCGGACACTGAAGCTTTCTTT
CDR3 protein: CASITYRTGADTEAFF

clone size: once
V gene: TRBV5-1
J gene: TRBJ2-1
D gene: TRBD2
CDR3 DNA: TGCGCCAGCAGCTTGACCAGCGGGGGGCCATACTACAATGAGCAGTTCTTC
CDR3 protein: CASSLTSGGPYYNEQFF

clone size: few
V gene: TRBV20-1
J gene: TRBJ2-3
D gene: NA
CDR3 DNA: TGCAGTGCTAGAGCAGATACGCAGTATTTT
CDR3 protein: CSARADTQYF

clone size: NA
V gene: TRBV12-3/TRBV12-4
J gene: TRBJ1-6
D gene: NA
CDR3 DNA: TGTGCCAGCAGTTTTCAGACTGCCTCTTCACCCCTCCACTTT
CDR3 protein: CASSFQTASSPLHF

clone size: NA
V gene: TRBV12-3/TRBV12-4
J gene: TRBJ2-3
D gene: TRBD2
CDR3 DNA: TGTGCCAGCAGTTTCGGGACTACCACAGATACGCAGTATTTT
CDR3 protein: CASSFGTTTDTQYF